The source of this TCR beta chain is a study of shared T cell receptors in the human thymus. Clones were sequenced by immunoSEQ multiplex PCR, and TCRdb holds only the in-frame ones, with some missing. This sample carries around 65,000 clones, over 90% of them seen once, and the ten largest clones take less than 0.04%. V gave up 1 base and J gave up 7 bases, with 19 bases separating them. This CDR3 region has 16 residues. From germline, CDR1 is SSHAT and CDR2 FNYEAQ (reference sequence). Sequenced sample: thymocytes. The receptor was isolated from a human donor. V and J are TRBV7-7 and TRBJ2-5; possibly TRBD2 for D (5 bases). For the CDR3, the DNA is TGTGCCAGCAGCTTAGAGTCCGGACGACGGGCGGGGACCCAGTACTTC. Translation gives CASSLESGRRAGTQYF.